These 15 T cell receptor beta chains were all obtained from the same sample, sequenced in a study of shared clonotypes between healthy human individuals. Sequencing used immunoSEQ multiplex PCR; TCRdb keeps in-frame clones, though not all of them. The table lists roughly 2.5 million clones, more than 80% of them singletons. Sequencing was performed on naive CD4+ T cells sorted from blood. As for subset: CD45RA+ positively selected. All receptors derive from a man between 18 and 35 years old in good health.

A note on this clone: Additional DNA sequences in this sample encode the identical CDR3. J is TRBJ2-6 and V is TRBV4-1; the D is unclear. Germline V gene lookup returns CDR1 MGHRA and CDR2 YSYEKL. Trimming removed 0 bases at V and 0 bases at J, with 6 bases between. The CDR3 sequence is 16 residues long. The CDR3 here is CASSQDRGSGANVLTF. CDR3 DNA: TGCGCCAGCAGCCAAGACCGAGGCTCTGGGGCCAACGTCCTGACTTTC.

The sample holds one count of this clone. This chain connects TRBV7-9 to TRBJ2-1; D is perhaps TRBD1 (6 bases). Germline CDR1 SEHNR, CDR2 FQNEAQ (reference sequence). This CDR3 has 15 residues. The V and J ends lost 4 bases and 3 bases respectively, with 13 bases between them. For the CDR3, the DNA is TGTGCCAGCAGCTCCAGCCGGGACAACTACAATGAGCAGTTCTTC. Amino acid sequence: CASSSSRDNYNEQFF.

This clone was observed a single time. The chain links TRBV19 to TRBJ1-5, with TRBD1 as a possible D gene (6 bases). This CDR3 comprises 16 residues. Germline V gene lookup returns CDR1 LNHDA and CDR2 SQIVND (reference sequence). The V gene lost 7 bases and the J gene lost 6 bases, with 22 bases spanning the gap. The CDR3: CASTPGGGPRGQPQHF. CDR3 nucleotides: TGTGCCAGTACCCCTGGGGGGGGCCCGAGGGGTCAGCCCCAGCATTTT.

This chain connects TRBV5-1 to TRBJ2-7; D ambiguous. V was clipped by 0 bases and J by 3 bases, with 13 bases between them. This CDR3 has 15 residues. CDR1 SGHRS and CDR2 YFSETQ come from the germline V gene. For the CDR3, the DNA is TGCGCCAGCAGCTTGGGTGGGGTTGCGTACTACGAGCAGTACTTC. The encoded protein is CASSLGGVAYYEQYF.

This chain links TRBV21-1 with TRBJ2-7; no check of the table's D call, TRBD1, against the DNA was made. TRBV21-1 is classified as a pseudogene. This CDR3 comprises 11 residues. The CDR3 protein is CASSPGAEQYF. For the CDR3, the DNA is TGTGCCAGCAGCCCAGGGGCCGAGCAGTACTTC.

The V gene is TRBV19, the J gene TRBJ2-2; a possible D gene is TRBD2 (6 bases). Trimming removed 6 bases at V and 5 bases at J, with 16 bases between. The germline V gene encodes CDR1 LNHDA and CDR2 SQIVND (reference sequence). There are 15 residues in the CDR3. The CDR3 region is CASSLLSGVTGELFF. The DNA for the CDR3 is TGTGCCAGTAGCCTACTTAGCGGCGTGACCGGGGAGCTGTTTTTT.

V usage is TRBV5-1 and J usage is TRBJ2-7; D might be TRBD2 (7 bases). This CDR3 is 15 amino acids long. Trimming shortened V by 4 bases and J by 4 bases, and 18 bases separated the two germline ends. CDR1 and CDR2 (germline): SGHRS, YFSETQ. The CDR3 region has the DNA TGCGCCAGCAGCCCCTTAGGGGGGGCAGGGTACGAGCAGTACTTC. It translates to CASSPLGGAGYEQYF.

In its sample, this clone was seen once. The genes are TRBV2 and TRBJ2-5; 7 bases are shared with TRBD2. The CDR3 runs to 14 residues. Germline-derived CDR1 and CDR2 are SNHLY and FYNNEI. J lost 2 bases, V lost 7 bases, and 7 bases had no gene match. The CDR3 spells CASKTSVSQETQYF. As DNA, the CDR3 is TGTGCCAGCAAAACTAGCGTTTCGCAAGAGACCCAGTACTTC. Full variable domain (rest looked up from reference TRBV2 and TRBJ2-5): EPEVTQTPSHQVTQMGQEVILRCVPISNHLYFYWYRQILGQKVEFLVSFYNNEISEKSEIFDDQFSVERPDGSNFTLKIRSTKLEDSAMYFCASKTSVSQETQYFGPGTRLLVL.

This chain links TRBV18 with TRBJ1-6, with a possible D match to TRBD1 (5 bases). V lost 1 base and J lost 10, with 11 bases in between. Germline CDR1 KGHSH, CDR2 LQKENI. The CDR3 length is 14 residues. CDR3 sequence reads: CASSPLGERSPLHF. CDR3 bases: TGTGCCAGCTCACCACTGGGGGAACGGTCACCCCTCCACTTT.

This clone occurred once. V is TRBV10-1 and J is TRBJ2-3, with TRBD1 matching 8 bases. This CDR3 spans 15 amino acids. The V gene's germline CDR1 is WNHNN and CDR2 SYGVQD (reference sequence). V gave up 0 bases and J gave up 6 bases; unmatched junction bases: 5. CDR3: CASSESGQGEDTQYF. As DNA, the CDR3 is TGCGCCAGCAGTGAGTCAGGACAGGGTGAGGATACGCAGTATTTT.

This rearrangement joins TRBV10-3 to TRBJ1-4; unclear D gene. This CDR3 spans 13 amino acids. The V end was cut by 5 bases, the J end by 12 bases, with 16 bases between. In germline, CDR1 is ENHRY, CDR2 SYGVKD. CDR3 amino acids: CAISSDTVRELFF. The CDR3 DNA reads TGTGCCATCAGTAGCGATACCGTGAGGGAACTGTTTTTT.

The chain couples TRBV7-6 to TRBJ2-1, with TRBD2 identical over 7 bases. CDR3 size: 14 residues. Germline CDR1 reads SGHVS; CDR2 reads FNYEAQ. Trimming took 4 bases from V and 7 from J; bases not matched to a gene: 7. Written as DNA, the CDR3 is TGTGCCAGCAGCTCGGGACGGGGGGTGAATGAGCAGTTCTTC. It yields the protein CASSSGRGVNEQFF. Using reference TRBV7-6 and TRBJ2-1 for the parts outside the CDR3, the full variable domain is GAGVSQSPRYKVTKRGQDVALRCDPISGHVSLYWYRQALGQGPEFLTYFNYEAQQDKSGLPNDRFSAERPEGSISTLTIQRTEQRDSAMYRCASSSGRGVNEQFFGPGTRLTVL.

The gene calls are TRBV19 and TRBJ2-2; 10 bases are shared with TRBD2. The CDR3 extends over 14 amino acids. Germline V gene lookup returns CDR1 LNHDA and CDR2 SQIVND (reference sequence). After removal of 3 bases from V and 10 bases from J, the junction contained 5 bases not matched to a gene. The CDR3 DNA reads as TGTGCCAGTAGTATCCCCAGCGGGAGGGTGGAGCTGTTTTTT. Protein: CASSIPSGRVELFF.

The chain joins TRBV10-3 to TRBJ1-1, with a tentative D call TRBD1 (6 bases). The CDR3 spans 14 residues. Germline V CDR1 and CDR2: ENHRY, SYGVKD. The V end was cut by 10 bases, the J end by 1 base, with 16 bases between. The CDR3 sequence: CATGALWGNTEAFF. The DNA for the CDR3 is TGTGCCACGGGGGCCCTCTGGGGGAACACTGAAGCTTTCTTT.

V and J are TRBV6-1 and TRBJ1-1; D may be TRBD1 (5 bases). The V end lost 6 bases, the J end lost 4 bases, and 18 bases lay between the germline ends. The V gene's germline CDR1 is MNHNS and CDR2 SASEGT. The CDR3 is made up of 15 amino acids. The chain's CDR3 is CASSRIPGGGTEAFF. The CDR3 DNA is TGTGCCAGCAGCCGTATCCCCGGGGGGGGCACTGAAGCTTTCTTT.